Listed below are T cell receptor beta chains from one sample, sequenced in a study of blood T cell repertoires in COVID-19. Profiling relied on immunoSEQ multiplex PCR, and the TCRdb table lists in-frame clones only, not all of them. The sample has around 190,000 clones; roughly 80% are singletons. Material for sequencing was peripheral blood. The receptors derive from a man aged 60 to 75 with acute or convalescent COVID-19. The CDR3 runs from the conserved cysteine through the conserved F or W. Each record gives: V gene, J gene, CDR3 protein.

>TRBV5-1|TRBJ2-5
CASSPSGGETQYF
>TRBV6-2/TRBV6-3|TRBJ2-3
CASRPLGTRGTDTQYF
>TRBV21-1|TRBJ1-3
CASSKVGYYRGLCGNTIYF
>TRBV30|TRBJ1-3
CAWSRGKTGNTIYF
>TRBV11-3|TRBJ2-3
CASRGGAQGDTQYF
>TRBV20-1|TRBJ2-3
CSASAGSTDTQYF
>TRBV3-1/TRBV3-2|TRBJ2-1
CASSQETDFSYNEQFF
>TRBV6-5|TRBJ1-6
CASSYFEKNSPLHF
>TRBV18|TRBJ1-1
CASSPTGGGNTEAFF
>TRBV9|TRBJ1-2
CASSVEAGGPRGGYTF
>TRBV19|TRBJ1-5
CASSPRFDSPSQPQHF
>TRBV29-1|TRBJ1-5
CSVSHGGFNQPQHF
>TRBV3-1/TRBV3-2|TRBJ2-1
CASSRRTSRRNEQFF
>TRBV30|TRBJ2-5
CAWSGRLAVTQETQYF
>TRBV6-5|TRBJ2-1
CASRGGGSPEQFF
>TRBV6-6|TRBJ1-4
CASSYSGQGNEKLFF
>TRBV9|TRBJ2-1
CASAQNPGTGDYNEQFF
>TRBV15|TRBJ2-7
CATAVLESSYEQYF
>TRBV11-2|TRBJ2-3
CASSMRGGFDTQYF
>TRBV19|TRBJ1-1
CASSVLQGRTEAFF
>TRBV4-1|TRBJ1-6
CASSRDGVSSSPLHF
>TRBV9|TRBJ1-6
CASSPQGMNSPLHF
>TRBV6-5|TRBJ2-7
CASRRNRGTVEQYF
>TRBV5-5|TRBJ2-1
CASSRDFNGDEQFF
>TRBV6-5|TRBJ1-2
CASRAPTGSYGYTF
>TRBV19|TRBJ2-7
CASSISTSSYEQYF
>TRBV10-3|TRBJ1-3
CAISEQVDATIYF
>TRBV11-2|TRBJ1-5
CASSPDYNQPQHF
>TRBV5-6|TRBJ1-2
CASSFPDLGGSGYTF
>TRBV19|TRBJ1-4
CASTYGRRGNEKLFF
>TRBV5-1|TRBJ1-5
CASSLDPGQPQHF